Here is one TCR beta chain with its context. The data belong to a study of T cell changes during pregnancy in multiple sclerosis. Sequencing used immunoSEQ multiplex PCR; TCRdb keeps in-frame clones, though not all of them. The data hold some 37,000 clones, with approximately 91% observed a single time. The sequence came from a female donor in good health, enrolled as a control in a pregnancy study. Specimen: CD4+ T cells from peripheral blood mononuclear cells, collected after pregnancy.

The CDR3 loop is CASSGLAQNYNEQFF. In nucleotides, the CDR3 is TGTGCCAGCAGCGGACTAGCGCAGAATTACAATGAGCAGTTCTTC. J is TRBJ2-1 and V is TRBV5-4; 9 positions match TRBD2. V lost 4 bases to trimming and J lost 4 bases; unmatched junction nucleotides: 6. Per the germline V gene, CDR1 is SGHNT and CDR2 is YYREEE (reference sequence). CDR3 size: 15 residues. Full variable domain (remainder filled in from reference TRBV5-4 and TRBJ2-1): ETGVTQSPTHLIKTRGQQVTLRCSSQSGHNTVSWYQQALGQGPQFIFQYYREEENGRGNFPPRFSGLQFPNYSSELNVNALELDDSALYLCASSGLAQNYNEQFFGPGTRLTVL.